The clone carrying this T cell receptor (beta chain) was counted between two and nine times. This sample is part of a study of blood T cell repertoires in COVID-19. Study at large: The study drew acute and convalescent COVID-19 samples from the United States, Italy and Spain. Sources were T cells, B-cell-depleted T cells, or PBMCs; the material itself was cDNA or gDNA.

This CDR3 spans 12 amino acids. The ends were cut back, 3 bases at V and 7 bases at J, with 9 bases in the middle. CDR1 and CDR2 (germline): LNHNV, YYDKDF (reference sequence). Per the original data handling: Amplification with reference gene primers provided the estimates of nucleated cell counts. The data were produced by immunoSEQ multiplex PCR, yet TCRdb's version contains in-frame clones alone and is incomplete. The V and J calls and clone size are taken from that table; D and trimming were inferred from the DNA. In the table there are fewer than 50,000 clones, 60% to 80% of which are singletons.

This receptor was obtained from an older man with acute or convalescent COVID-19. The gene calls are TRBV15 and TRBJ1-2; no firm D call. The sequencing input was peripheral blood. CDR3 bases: TGTGCCACCAGCAGTTACGGGAGTGGCTACACCTTC. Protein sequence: CATSSYGSGYTF.